This T cell receptor (beta chain) was obtained from a study of control samples from healthy donors and cancer patients (dated by TCRdb to 2018 to 2020). With respect to this clone: It has no known antigen specificity. Qualities for individual bases were not recorded, and no much larger clone is one base off.

Libraries were constructed by the immunoSEQ multiplex PCR assay. TCRdb limited this immuneACCESS table to in-frame rearrangements with V and J called. A share of clones is missing; checked studies link under half to unresolved V genes, and the rest is unexplained. The sample records about 51,000 clones, 75% to 85% of which are singletons. The ten top clones hold 10% of the sample. The junction carries 15 bases between V and J, which are trimmed by 2 bases and 4 bases respectively. CDR3 length: 15 amino acids, cysteine to phenylalanine. The kept DNA is CDR3 alone, 45 bases in frame from the first base. The germline V gene (reference sequence) supplies CDR1 SEHNR and CDR2 FQNEAQ.

The chain links TRBV7-9 with TRBJ2-7; the D gene is possibly TRBD1, with 6 bases matching. The receptor's source is a man in his 70s in good health. Specimen: blood. Here the CDR3 is given as CASSLTVGRGYEQYF. At the DNA level, the sequence is TGTGCCAGCAGCTTAACCGTTGGCAGGGGTTACGAGCAGTACTTC.